This T cell receptor (beta chain) appears in the sequencing data of a study of shared clonotypes between healthy human individuals. Assay runs were performed at deep level. Each cell subset's genomic DNA was divided evenly among several immunoSEQ plates. Tens of thousands of T cell genomes, or around 180 ng DNA, went into the sorted-subset replicate PCRs. Here immunoSEQ multiplex PCR was the method, and the copy in TCRdb shows in-frame clones only, minus some. The top ten clones hold 0.13% of a sample with about 2 million clones, 85% to 95% of them seen once. Trimming left V 5 bases short and J 2 bases short, with 16 bases between. Germline V gives CDR1 MNHNY, CDR2 SVGAGI (reference sequence). This CDR3 is 15 amino acids long.

This chain connects TRBV6-6 to TRBJ2-7; tentative D call: TRBD2 (5 bases). The sequence was obtained from a man in his late teens or twenties in good health. What was sequenced was naive CD4+ T cells sorted from blood. Regarding subset: CD45RA+ positively selected. The CDR3 loop reads CASSPTLTRTYEQYF. The CDR3 coding sequence is TGTGCCAGCAGTCCGACACTAACTAGAACCTACGAGCAGTACTTC.